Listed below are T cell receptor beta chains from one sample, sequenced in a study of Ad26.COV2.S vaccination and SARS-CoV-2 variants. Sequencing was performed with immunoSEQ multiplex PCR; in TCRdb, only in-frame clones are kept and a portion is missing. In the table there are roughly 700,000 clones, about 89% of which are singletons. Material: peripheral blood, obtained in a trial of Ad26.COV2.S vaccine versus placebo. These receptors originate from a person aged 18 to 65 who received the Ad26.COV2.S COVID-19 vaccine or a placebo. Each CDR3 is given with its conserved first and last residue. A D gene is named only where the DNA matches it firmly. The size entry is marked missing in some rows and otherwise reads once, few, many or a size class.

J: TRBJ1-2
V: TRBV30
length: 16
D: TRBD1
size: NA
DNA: TGTGCCTTGCTCCGGAAGGGGGCCGCCTCTAACTATGGCTACACCTTC
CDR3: CALLRKGAASNYGYTF

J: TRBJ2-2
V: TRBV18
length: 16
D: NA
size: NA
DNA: TGTGCCAGCTCACCACCAGATCAACTACCCACCGGGGAGCTGTTTTTT
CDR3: CASSPPDQLPTGELFF

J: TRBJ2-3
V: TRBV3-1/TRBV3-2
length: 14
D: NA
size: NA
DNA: TGTGCCAGCAGCCAAGACAGGGCCACAGATACGCAGTATTTT
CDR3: CASSQDRATDTQYF

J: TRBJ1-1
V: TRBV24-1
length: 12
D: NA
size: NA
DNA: TGTGCCACCAGGGGGGTAGGGACTGAAGCTTTCTTT
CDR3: CATRGVGTEAFF

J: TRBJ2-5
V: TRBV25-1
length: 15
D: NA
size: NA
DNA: TGTGCCAGCAGTGAATTGGGGACGCCCAGTGGGGCCCAGTACTTC
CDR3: CASSELGTPSGAQYF

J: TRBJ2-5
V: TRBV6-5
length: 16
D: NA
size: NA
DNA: TGTGCCAGCAGTTACTCGGGCCCCGGGCGTTGGGAGACCCAGTACTTC
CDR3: CASSYSGPGRWETQYF

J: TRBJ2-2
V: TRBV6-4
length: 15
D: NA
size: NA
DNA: TGTGCCAGCAGTCCGGACACCTCGAACACCGGGGAGCTGTTTTTT
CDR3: CASSPDTSNTGELFF

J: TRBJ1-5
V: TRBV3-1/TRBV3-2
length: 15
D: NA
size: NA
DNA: TGTGCCAGCAGCCAAGACCAGAATAGCAATCAGCCCCAGCATTTT
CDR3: CASSQDQNSNQPQHF

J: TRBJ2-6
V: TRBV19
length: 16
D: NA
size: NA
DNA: TGTGCCAGTAGCCTTCCTCAGGGCTCTGGGGCCAACGTCCTGACTTTC
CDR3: CASSLPQGSGANVLTF

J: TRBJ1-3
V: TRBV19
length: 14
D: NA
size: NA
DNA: TGTGCCAGTAGGGAAGGGACGCTTCGCAACACCATATATTTT
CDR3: CASREGTLRNTIYF

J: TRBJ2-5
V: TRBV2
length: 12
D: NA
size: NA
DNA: TGTGCAAGCACGAGGGGCCAAGAGACCCAGTACTTC
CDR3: CASTRGQETQYF

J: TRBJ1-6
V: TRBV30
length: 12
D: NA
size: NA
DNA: TGTGCCTGGAGCGTGAGGGGTTCACCCCTCCACTTT
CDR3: CAWSVRGSPLHF

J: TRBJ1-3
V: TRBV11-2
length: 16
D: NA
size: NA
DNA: TGTGCCAGCAGCTTAGGGCGACAGACCTCTGGAAACACCATATATTTT
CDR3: CASSLGRQTSGNTIYF

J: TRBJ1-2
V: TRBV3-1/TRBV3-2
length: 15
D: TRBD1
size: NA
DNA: TGTGCCAGCAGAAACACAGGGGGAACGGTGGGTAGCTACACCTTC
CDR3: CASRNTGGTVGSYTF

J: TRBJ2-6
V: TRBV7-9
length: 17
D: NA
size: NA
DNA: TGTGCCAGCAGCTTAGCGAGGAGGACCTCTGGGGCCAACGTCCTGACTTTC
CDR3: CASSLARRTSGANVLTF

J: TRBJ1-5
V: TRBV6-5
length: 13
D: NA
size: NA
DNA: TGTGCCAGCAGTTACGGGGTCCATCAGCCCCAGCATTTT
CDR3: CASSYGVHQPQHF

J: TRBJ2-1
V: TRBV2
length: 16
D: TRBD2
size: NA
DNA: TGTGCCAGCAGGCCCGCAGGAGCGGGGGGGCTGAATGAGCAGTTCTTC
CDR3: CASRPAGAGGLNEQFF

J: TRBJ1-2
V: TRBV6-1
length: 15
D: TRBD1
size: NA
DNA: TGTGCCAGCAGTGAGGTGGGGACAGGGCATTATGGCTACACCTTC
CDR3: CASSEVGTGHYGYTF

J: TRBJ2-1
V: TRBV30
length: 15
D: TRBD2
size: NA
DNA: TGTGCCTGGAGTCTGGGACTAGCGGGCAACAATGAGCAGTTCTTC
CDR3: CAWSLGLAGNNEQFF

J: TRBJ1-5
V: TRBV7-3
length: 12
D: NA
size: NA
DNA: TGTGCCAGCAGCTCCCCCGCTCAGCCCCAGCATTTT
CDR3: CASSSPAQPQHF

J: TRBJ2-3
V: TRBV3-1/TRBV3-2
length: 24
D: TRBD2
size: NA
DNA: TGTGCCAGCAGCCAAGATCTCCGAACGGCCGGGACTAGCGGGAGGTACGGCCGAGGAGATACGCAGTATTTT
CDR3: CASSQDLRTAGTSGRYGRGDTQYF

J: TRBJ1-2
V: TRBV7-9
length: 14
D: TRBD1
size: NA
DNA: TGTGCCAGCAGCTTACCGACAGGGAACTATGGCTACACCTTC
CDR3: CASSLPTGNYGYTF

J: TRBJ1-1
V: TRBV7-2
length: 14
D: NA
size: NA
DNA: TGTGCCAGCAGCCCCCGGACGGTGAACACTGAAGCTTTCTTT
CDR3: CASSPRTVNTEAFF

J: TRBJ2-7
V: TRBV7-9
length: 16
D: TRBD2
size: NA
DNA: TGTGCCAGCAGCTTAGAGGCTAGCGGGTCCTCCTACGAGCAGTACTTC
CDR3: CASSLEASGSSYEQYF

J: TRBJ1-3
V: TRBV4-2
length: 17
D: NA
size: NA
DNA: TGTGCCAGCAGCCAATCCCTTCAGGGGAAAGCTGGAAACACCATATATTTT
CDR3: CASSQSLQGKAGNTIYF

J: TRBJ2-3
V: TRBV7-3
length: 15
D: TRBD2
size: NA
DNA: TGTGCCAGCAGCCCTGTAGCGGGGGGAACAGATACGCAGTATTTT
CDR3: CASSPVAGGTDTQYF

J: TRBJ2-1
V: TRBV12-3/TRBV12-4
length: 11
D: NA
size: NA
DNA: TGTGCCAGCAGTTCAGCCTTGGAGCAGTTCTTC
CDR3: CASSSALEQFF

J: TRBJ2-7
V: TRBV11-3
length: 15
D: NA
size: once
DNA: TGTGCCAGCAGCTTGCGGGGGCGGGTCTCCTACGAGCAGTACTTC
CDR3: CASSLRGRVSYEQYF

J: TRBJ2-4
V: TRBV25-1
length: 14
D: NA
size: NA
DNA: TGTGCCAGCAGCGCTTCGTTGAAAGGGGACATTCAGTACTTC
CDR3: CASSASLKGDIQYF

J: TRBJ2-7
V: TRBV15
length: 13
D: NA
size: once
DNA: TGTGCCACCAGCAGAGATCAGGGCTACGAGCAGTACTTC
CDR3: CATSRDQGYEQYF

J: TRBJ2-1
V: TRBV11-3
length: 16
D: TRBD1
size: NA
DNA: TGTGCCAGCAGCCTGACCCGGGACAGGCCGGGTAATGAGCAGTTCTTC
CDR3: CASSLTRDRPGNEQFF

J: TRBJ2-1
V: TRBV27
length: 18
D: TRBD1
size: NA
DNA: TGTGCCAGCAGTTTTACACGACAGGGCGGTAGCTCCTACAATGAGCAGTTCTTC
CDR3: CASSFTRQGGSSYNEQFF

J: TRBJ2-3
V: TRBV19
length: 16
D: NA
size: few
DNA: TGTGCCAGTAGTGGAGGGGGACATCCTCAAGCAGATACGCAGTATTTT
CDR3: CASSGGGHPQADTQYF

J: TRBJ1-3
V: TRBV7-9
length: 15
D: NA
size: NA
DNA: TGTGCCAGCAGCTTAGCTGGACTACCCGGAAACACCATATATTTT
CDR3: CASSLAGLPGNTIYF

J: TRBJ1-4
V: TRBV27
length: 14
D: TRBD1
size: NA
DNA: TGTGCCAGCAGACGGGGACAGGGGAATGAAAAACTGTTTTTT
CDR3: CASRRGQGNEKLFF

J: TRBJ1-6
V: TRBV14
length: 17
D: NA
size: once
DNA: TGTGCCAGCAGCCAAGATCTTGGCAGCTCCTATAATTCACCCCTCCACTTT
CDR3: CASSQDLGSSYNSPLHF

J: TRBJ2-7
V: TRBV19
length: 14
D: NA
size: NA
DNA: TGTGCCAGTAGTATAGAAACGGGGAATTACGAGCAGTACTTC
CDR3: CASSIETGNYEQYF

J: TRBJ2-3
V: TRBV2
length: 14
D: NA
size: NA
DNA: TGTGCCAGCGGGGTAGATTCTAGCACAGATACGCAGTATTTT
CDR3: CASGVDSSTDTQYF

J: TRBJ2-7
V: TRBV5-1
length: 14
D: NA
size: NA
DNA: TGCGCCAGCAGCACCGACGGACAGACCTACGAGCAGTACTTC
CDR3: CASSTDGQTYEQYF

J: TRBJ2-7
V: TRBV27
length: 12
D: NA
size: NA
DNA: TGTGCCAGCAGACTAGGGGCGGGAGAGCAGTACTTC
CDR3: CASRLGAGEQYF

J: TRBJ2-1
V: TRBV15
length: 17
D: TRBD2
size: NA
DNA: TGTGCCACCAGCAGAGATCTGGCGGGAGTTCGCCACAATGAGCAGTTCTTC
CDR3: CATSRDLAGVRHNEQFF

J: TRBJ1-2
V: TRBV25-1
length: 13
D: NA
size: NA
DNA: TGTGCCACCCCTTTGGGGGGGCGCTATGGCTACACCTTC
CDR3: CATPLGGRYGYTF

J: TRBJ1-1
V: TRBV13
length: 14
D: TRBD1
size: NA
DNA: TGTGCCAGCAGCTCACAGGGGGCTGGCACTGAAGCTTTCTTT
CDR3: CASSSQGAGTEAFF

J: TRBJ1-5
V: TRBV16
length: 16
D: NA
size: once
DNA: TGTGCCAGCAGCCAATCCTACGGTGATAGCAATCAGCCCCAGCATTTT
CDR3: CASSQSYGDSNQPQHF

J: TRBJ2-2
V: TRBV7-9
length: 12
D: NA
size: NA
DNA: TGTGCCAGCAGCTTTACAACCGGGGAGCTGTTTTTT
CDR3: CASSFTTGELFF

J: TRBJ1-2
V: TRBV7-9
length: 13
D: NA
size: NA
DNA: TGTGCCAGCAGCTTACAGGGCCCCTATGGCTACACCTTC
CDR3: CASSLQGPYGYTF

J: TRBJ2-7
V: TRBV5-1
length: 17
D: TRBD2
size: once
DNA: TGCGCCAGCAGCTTGGGGAGGCTAGCGGGAGCGTTCTACGAGCAGTACTTC
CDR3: CASSLGRLAGAFYEQYF

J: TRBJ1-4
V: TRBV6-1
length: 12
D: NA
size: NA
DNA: TGTGCCAGCAGTGAACCCGGGGAAAAACTGTTTTTT
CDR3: CASSEPGEKLFF

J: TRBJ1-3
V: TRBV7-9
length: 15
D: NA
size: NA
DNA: TGTGCCAGCAGCTTAGCCGGGACTTCTGGAAACACCATATATTTT
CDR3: CASSLAGTSGNTIYF

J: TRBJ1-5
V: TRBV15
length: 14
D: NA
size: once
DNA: TGTGCCACCAGCAGAGATTACAGCAATCAGCCCCAGCATTTT
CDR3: CATSRDYSNQPQHF

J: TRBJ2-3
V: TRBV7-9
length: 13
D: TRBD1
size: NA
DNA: TGTGCCAGCAGCCCGACAGGGCCAGATACGCAGTATTTT
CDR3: CASSPTGPDTQYF